The clone carrying this T cell receptor (beta chain) turned up a few times. Its antigen is undetermined. The data originate from a study of T cells after posttransplantation cyclophosphamide. Notes on the study in general: Later blood repertoires were often dominated by clones from the donor CD8+ memory compartment. TRB clonality was highly associated with recipient CMV seropositivity and reactivation. Tissue-infiltrating T cells from skin or gut overlapped little with blood T cells.

Trimming removed 5 bases at V and 7 bases at J, with 11 bases between. In germline, CDR1 is MNHEY, CDR2 SVGAGI. This CDR3 region has 13 residues. Treatment was busulfan-fludarabine conditioning, a marrow graft, and cyclophosphamide on days +3 and +4. The data were produced by immunoSEQ multiplex PCR, yet TCRdb's version contains in-frame clones alone and is incomplete. The repertoire holds tens of thousands of clones, with around 80% as singletons. The sequences come from CD4+ T cells sorted from blood, collected 1,800 to 2,000 days after a stem cell transplant with posttransplant cyclophosphamide. The V call is TRBV6-5, the J call TRBJ1-4; D unresolved. This TCR was sampled from a female patient aged 40-50 years who received an allogeneic stem cell transplant from a related donor, was CMV-positive, and had no GVHD. Certain T cells may be donor cells from the graft. The CDR3 loop reads CASSRHNSEKLFF. The CDR3 nucleotides read TGTGCCAGCAGTAGACATAATAGTGAAAAACTGTTTTTT.